The present TCR beta chain was sequenced within a study of vaccination and CD4 T cells after COVID-19. Study background: Convalescent patients had positive nasal swab PCR results for SARS-CoV-2. Disease was mild in fewer than 10 and severe in one.

Germline-derived CDR1 and CDR2 are MNHEY and SMNVEV (reference sequence). The CDR3 is 13 amino acids. The V and J ends lost 3 bases and 2 bases respectively, with 5 bases between them. Comment on this clonotype: Its antigen is unknown.

Treatment here: roughly 10-day PBMC culture with coronavirus spike peptide pools or control peptides (ViraFEST assay). Under the ViraFEST approach, antigen-specific T cells were expanded with peptide pools and TCRs subsequently sequenced. Dates of positive PCR ran from March to December 2020, before US Alpha, Beta and Delta variants. Sequencing of DNA taken from cultured CD4+ T cells relied on the Oncomine TCR Beta short-read assay. In this case, cultured CD4+ T cells provided the extracted genomic DNA. Via MiXCR, TCRdb re-called the PCR reads, giving one row per CDR3 protein. The top ten hold roughly 6.2% of the sample, which has about 20,000 distinct CDR3 sequences, roughly 50% seen once.

The receptor comes from a human donor who had recovered from COVID-19. The chain is built from TRBV27 and TRBJ1-3; D unresolved. Source material: CD4+ T cells from blood, cultured in vitro. Here the CDR3 reads CASSFYAGNTIYF. CDR3 bases: TGTGCCAGCAGTTTTTACGCTGGAAACACCATATATTTT.